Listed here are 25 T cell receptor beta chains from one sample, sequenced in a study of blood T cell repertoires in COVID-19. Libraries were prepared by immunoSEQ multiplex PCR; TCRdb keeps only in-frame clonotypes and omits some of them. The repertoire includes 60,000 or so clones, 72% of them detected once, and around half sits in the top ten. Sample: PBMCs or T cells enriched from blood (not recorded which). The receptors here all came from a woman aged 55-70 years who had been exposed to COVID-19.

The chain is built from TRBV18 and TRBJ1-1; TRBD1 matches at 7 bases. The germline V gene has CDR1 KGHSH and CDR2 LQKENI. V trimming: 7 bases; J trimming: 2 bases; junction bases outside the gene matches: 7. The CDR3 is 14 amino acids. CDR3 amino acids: CASLRDRLNTEAFF. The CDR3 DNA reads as TGTGCCAGCTTACGGGACAGATTAAACACTGAAGCTTTCTTT.

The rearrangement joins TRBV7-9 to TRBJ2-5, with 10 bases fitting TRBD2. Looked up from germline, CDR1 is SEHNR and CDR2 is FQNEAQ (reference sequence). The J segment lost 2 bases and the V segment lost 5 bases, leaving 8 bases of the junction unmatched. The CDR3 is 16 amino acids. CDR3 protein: CASSPGDSGRQETQYF. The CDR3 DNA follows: TGTGCCAGCAGCCCCGGGGATAGCGGGAGGCAAGAGACCCAGTACTTC.

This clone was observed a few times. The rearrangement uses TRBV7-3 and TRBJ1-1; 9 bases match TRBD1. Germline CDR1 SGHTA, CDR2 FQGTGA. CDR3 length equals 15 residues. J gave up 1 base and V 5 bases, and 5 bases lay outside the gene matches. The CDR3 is CASSPLDRGNTEAFF. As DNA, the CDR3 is TGTGCCAGCAGCCCATTGGACAGGGGGAACACTGAAGCTTTCTTT.

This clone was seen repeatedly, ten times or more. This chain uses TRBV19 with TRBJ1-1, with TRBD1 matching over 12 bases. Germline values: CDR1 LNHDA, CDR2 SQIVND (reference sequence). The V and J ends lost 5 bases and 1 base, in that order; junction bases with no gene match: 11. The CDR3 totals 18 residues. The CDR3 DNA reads TGTGCCAGTAGTCCCTTGGGACAGGGGGCTTATAAGAACACTGAAGCTTTCTTT. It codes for CASSPLGQGAYKNTEAFF.

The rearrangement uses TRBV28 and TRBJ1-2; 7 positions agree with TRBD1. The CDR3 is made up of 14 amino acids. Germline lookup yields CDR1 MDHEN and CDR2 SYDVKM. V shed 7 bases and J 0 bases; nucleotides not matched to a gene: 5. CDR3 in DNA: TGTGCCAGCAAAGAGACAGGGACTAACTATGGCTACACCTTC. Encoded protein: CASKETGTNYGYTF.

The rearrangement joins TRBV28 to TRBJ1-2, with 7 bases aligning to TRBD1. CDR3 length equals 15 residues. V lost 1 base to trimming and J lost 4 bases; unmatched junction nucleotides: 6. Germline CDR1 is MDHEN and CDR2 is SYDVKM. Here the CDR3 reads CASSLSLGQIYGYTF. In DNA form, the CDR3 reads TGTGCCAGCAGTTTATCTCTGGGACAGATCTATGGCTACACCTTC.

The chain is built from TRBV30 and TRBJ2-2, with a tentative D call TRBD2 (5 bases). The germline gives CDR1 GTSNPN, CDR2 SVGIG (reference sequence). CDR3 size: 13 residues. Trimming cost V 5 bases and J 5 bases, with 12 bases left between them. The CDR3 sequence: CAWEEGLTGELFF. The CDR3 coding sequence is TGTGCCTGGGAAGAAGGACTTACCGGGGAGCTGTTTTTT.

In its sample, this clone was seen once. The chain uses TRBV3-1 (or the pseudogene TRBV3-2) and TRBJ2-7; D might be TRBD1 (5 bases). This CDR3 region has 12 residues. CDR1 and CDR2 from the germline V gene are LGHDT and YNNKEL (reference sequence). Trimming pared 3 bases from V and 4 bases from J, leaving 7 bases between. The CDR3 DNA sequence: TGTGCCAGCAGCCAGGACATGTACGAGCAGTACTTC. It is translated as CASSQDMYEQYF.

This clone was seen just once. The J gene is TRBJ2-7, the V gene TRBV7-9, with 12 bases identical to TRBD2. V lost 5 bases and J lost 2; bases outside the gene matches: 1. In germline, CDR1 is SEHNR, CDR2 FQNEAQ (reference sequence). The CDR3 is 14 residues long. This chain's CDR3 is CASSTSGRPYEQYF. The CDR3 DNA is TGTGCCAGCAGCACTAGCGGGAGGCCCTACGAGCAGTACTTC. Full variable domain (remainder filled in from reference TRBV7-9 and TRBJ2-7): DTGVSQNPRHKITKRGQNVTFRCDPISEHNRLYWYRQTLGQGPEFLTYFQNEAQLEKSRLLSDRFSAERPKGSFSTLEIQRTEQGDSAMYLCASSTSGRPYEQYFGPGTRLTVT.

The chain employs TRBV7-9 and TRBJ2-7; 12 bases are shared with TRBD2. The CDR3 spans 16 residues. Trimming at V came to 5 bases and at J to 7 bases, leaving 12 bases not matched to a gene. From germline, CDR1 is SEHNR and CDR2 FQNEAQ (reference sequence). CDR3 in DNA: TGTGCCAGCAGCCGACGAAGCCTAGCGGGAGGGGGTGAGCAGTACTTC. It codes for CASSRRSLAGGGEQYF.

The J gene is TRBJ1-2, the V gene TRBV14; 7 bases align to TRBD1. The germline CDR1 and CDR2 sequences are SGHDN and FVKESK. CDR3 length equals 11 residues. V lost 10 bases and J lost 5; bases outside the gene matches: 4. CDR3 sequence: CAKGGPYGYTF. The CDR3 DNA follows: TGTGCCAAAGGGGGCCCGTATGGCTACACCTTC.

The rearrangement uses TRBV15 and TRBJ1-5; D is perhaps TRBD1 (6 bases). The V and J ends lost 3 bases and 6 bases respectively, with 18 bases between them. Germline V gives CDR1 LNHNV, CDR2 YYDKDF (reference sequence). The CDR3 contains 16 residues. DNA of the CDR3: TGTGCCACCAGCAGTGAACCAGGGGATCAGGGTCAGCCCCAGCATTTT. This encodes CATSSEPGDQGQPQHF.

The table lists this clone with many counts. The CDR3: CASSRQGPTTYEQYF. DNA of the CDR3: TGTGCCAGCAGCCGACAGGGACCAACCACCTACGAGCAGTACTTC. The chain combines TRBV3-1 (or the pseudogene TRBV3-2) with TRBJ2-7, with 7 bases aligning to TRBD1. V lost 4 bases, J lost 2 bases, and 8 bases stayed unmatched. This CDR3 contains 15 residues. CDR1 LGHDT and CDR2 YNNKEL come from the germline V gene (reference sequence).

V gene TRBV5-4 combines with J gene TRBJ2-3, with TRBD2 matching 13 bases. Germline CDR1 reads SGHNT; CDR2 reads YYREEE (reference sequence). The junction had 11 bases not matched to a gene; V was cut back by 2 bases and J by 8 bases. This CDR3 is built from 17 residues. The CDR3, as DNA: TGTGCCAGCAGCTTAGGACTAGCGGGAGATTTTTCGTCTACGCAGTATTTT. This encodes CASSLGLAGDFSSTQYF.

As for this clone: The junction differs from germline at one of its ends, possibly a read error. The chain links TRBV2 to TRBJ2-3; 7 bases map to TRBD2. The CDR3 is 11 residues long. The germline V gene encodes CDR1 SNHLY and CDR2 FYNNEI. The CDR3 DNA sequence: TGTGCCAGCAGTGAAACCCTAGCGGAGTTTTTT. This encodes CASSETLAEFF.

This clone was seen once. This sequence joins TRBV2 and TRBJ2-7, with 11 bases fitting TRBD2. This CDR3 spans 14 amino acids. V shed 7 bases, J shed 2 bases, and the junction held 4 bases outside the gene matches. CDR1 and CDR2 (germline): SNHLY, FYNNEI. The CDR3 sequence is CASTLTSGAYEQYF. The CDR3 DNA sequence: TGTGCCAGCACTCTGACTAGCGGGGCCTACGAGCAGTACTTC.

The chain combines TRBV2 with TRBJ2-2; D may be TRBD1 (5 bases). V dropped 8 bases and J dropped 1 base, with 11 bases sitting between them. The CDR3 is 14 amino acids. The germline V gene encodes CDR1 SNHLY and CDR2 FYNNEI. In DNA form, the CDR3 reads TGTGCCAGCGGGCTGACAGAGAACACCGGGGAGCTGTTTTTT. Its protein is CASGLTENTGELFF. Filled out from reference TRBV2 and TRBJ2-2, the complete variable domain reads EPEVTQTPSHQVTQMGQEVILRCVPISNHLYFYWYRQILGQKVEFLVSFYNNEISEKSEIFDDQFSVERPDGSNFTLKIRSTKLEDSAMYFCASGLTENTGELFFGEGSRLTVL.

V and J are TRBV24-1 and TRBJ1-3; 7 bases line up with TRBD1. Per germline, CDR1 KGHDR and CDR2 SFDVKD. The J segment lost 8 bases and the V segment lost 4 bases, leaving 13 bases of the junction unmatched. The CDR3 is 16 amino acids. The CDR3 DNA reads TGTGCCACCAGTGACTCGACAGGGTATCCTCGGGACACCATATATTTT. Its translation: CATSDSTGYPRDTIYF.

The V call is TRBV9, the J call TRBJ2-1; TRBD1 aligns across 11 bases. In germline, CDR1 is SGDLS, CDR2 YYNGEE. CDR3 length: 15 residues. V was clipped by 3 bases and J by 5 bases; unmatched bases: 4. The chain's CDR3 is CASSAGQGAHNEQFF. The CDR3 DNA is TGTGCCAGCAGCGCAGGACAGGGGGCGCACAATGAGCAGTTCTTC.

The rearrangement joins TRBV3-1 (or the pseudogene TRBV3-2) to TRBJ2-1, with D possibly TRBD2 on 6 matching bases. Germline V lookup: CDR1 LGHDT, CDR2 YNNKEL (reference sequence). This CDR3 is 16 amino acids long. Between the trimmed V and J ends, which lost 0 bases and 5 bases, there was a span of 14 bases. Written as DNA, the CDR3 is TGTGCCAGCAGCCAAGACAGTGGGGGACTCGACAATGAGCAGTTCTTC. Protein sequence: CASSQDSGGLDNEQFF.

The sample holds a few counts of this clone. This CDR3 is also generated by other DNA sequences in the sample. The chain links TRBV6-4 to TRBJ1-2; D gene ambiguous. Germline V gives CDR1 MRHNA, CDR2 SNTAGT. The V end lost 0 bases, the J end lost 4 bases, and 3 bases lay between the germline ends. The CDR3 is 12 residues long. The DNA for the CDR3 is TGTGCCAGCAGTGACTCGCGCTATGGCTACACCTTC. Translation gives CASSDSRYGYTF.

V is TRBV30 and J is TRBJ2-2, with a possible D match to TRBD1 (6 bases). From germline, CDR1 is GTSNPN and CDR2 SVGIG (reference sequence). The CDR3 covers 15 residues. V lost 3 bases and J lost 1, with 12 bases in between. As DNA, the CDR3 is TGTGCCTGGAGCGGCGTGGACAGGAACACCGGGGAGCTGTTTTTT. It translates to CAWSGVDRNTGELFF.

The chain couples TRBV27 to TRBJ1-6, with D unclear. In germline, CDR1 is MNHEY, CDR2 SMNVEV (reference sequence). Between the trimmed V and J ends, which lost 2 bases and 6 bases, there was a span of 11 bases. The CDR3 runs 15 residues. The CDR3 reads CASSLMRPVNSPLHF. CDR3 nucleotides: TGTGCCAGCAGTTTAATGCGGCCCGTTAATTCACCCCTCCACTTT.

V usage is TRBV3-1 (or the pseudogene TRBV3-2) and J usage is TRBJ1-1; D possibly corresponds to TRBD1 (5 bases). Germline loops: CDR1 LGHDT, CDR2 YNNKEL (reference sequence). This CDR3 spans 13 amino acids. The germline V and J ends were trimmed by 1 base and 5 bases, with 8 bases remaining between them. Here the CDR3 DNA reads TGTGCCAGCAGCCAAGGCAGGGCAACTGAAGCTTTCTTT. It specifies CASSQGRATEAFF.

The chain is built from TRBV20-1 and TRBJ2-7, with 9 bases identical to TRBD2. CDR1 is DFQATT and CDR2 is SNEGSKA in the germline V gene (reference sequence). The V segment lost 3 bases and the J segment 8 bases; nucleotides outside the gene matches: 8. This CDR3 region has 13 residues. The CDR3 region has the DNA TGCAGTGCTAGTCCGGTAGCGGGAGTACAGCAGTACTTC. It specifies CSASPVAGVQQYF.